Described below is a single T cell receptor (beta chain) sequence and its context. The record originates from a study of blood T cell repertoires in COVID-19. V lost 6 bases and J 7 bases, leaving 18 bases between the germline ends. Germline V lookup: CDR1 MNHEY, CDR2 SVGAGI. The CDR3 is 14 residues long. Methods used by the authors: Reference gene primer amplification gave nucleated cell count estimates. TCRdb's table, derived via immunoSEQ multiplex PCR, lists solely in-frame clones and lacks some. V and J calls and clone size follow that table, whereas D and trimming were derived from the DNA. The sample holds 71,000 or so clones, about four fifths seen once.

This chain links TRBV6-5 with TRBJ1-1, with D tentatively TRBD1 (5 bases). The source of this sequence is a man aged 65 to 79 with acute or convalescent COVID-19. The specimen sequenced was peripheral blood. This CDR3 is CASSPPAGRGEAFF. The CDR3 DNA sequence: TGTGCCAGCAGCCCCCCGGCAGGGAGGGGTGAAGCTTTCTTT.